The present T cell receptor beta chain was sequenced within a study of T cell responses to AZD1222 COVID-19 vaccine. Both about-4-week and about-12-week second-dose recipients were combined. Germline CDR1 reads LNHDA; CDR2 reads SQIVND (reference sequence). V shed 4 bases, J shed 5 bases, and the junction held 8 bases outside the gene matches. The CDR3 consists of 16 residues. Whole-study results and caveats: Spike-specific TCR breadth rose after two AZD1222 doses, and depth rose as well. Just a handful of AZD1222 recipients tested seropositive at baseline. Reportedly, close to half of spike-specific TCRs are directed against unmutated variant regions.

Produced via immunoSEQ multiplex PCR; TCRdb's table is partial and in-frame only. The data show fewer than 85,000 clones, 80% to 90% seen once. Notes on this clone: What it recognizes is unknown.

The source was peripheral blood, collected 28 days after the second AZD1222 dose. This chain joins TRBV19 and TRBJ2-3; the match to TRBD2 covers 11 bases. The TCR comes from an adult who received the AZD1222 COVID-19 vaccine. CDR3 coding DNA: TGTGCCAGTAGTACCGATAGCGGGAGGGCCGTAGATACGCAGTATTTT. It is translated as CASSTDSGRAVDTQYF.